This T cell receptor beta chain was obtained from a study of PD-1 blockade in classical Hodgkin lymphoma. The CDR3 loop spans 13 amino acids. The V and J ends lost 5 bases and 9 bases respectively, with 15 bases between them. Germline V gene sequence: CDR1 SGHNT, CDR2 YYREEE (reference sequence). The study's findings and limits: Possible causes of repertoire differences, disease activity or prior therapy, remain undefined. Baseline TCR diversity was reportedly lower in newly diagnosed patients than in healthy donors. It was reported as lower still in relapsed/refractory patients.

The time point here: cycle 4 day 1 (C4D1), after five to seven weeks of nivolumab. Relapse was seen in all patients after autologous stem cell transplantation, and brentuximab vedotin exposure was variable. On this clone itself: What it binds is not known.

Method: immunoSEQ multiplex PCR; TCRdb's copy keeps in-frame clones and lacks some. The repertoire has about 52,000 clones, approximately 86% of them found once; the top ten carry 6.5% to 8%. The receptor was isolated from a human donor with classical Hodgkin lymphoma. The sequencing used peripheral blood mononuclear cells (PBMCs), collected before the fourth cycle of nivolumab. This chain links TRBV5-4 with TRBJ2-1, with D possibly TRBD2 on 6 matching bases. CDR3 protein: CASRLGRQGEQFF. As DNA, the CDR3 is TGTGCCAGCAGGCTAGGGAGGCAGGGTGAGCAGTTCTTC.